These 17 T cell receptor beta chains came from one sample sequenced in a study of cytomegalovirus exposure and HLA in healthy donors. Primers: 60 Vbeta forward and 13 Jbeta reverse. Data came from immunoSEQ multiplex PCR; TCRdb stores just in-frame clones and leaves some out. The sample yields 100,000 to 150,000 clones, of which the top ten take up roughly 1%. Sequencing was carried out using PBMCs. The receptors were sampled from a man in his late teens or twenties in good health and CMV-seronegative.

The chain recombines TRBV13 with TRBJ2-7; unclear D gene. The CDR3 covers 13 residues. Germline V gene sequence: CDR1 PRHDT, CDR2 FYEKMQ (reference sequence). With 1 base removed from V and 4 bases from J, the gap between germline ends came to 8 bases. CDR3 region: CASSLAVSYEQYF. The CDR3 DNA reads TGTGCCAGCAGCTTAGCAGTGTCGTACGAGCAGTACTTC.

The V and J genes are TRBV19 and TRBJ1-2; D unclear. The CDR3 length is 15 residues. Trimming removed 7 bases from V and 7 bases from J, with 22 bases in between. The germline V gene has CDR1 LNHDA and CDR2 SQIVND (reference sequence). CDR3 sequence reads: CASTEPGSPRGGYTF. For the CDR3, the DNA is TGTGCCAGTACGGAACCGGGGTCTCCCCGAGGTGGCTACACCTTC.

The chain recombines TRBV6-1 with TRBJ1-2, with D tentatively TRBD1 (5 bases). V dropped 0 bases and J dropped 4 bases, with 15 bases sitting between them. Germline assignment: CDR1 MNHNS and CDR2 SASEGT. The CDR3 totals 16 residues. The CDR3 DNA is TGTGCCAGCAGTGAAGCTGGGGGAGGGTTCGGCTATGGCTACACCTTC. Its translation: CASSEAGGGFGYGYTF.

The chain joins TRBV19 to TRBJ2-3; D is uncertain. Germline V lookup: CDR1 LNHDA, CDR2 SQIVND (reference sequence). The CDR3 runs 15 residues. Trimming removed 3 bases at V and 0 bases at J, with 10 bases between. The CDR3 here is CASSIHGESTDTQYF. In DNA, the CDR3 is TGTGCCAGTAGTATTCATGGAGAAAGCACAGATACGCAGTATTTT.

The rearrangement links TRBV9 to TRBJ2-2; 8 bases fit TRBD2. J gave up 1 base and V 4 bases, and 9 bases lay outside the gene matches. CDR3 length equals 17 residues. In germline, CDR1 is SGDLS, CDR2 YYNGEE. The chain's CDR3 is CASSLGGGPMNTGELFF. CDR3 coding DNA: TGTGCCAGCAGCCTCGGGGGGGGGCCGATGAACACCGGGGAGCTGTTTTTT.

This chain's CDR3 is CASSPSTGNNQPQHF. In DNA, the CDR3 is TGTGCCAGCTCACCATCGACAGGGAACAATCAGCCCCAGCATTTT. The chain recombines TRBV18 with TRBJ1-5; 7 nucleotides agree with TRBD1. Unmatched junction bases numbered 4, after V lost 2 bases and J lost 3 bases. The CDR3 spans 15 residues. CDR1 is KGHSH and CDR2 is LQKENI in the germline V gene.

The chain joins TRBV19 to TRBJ1-5; no reliable D call. Germline CDR1 is LNHDA and CDR2 is SQIVND (reference sequence). This CDR3 contains 15 residues. The V end was cut by 3 bases, the J end by 0 bases, with 9 bases between. The CDR3 region has the DNA TGTGCCAGTAGTATGCAGGCAGCTAGCAATCAGCCCCAGCATTTT. This gives the protein CASSMQAASNQPQHF.

This rearrangement joins TRBV5-1 to TRBJ2-7; a possible D gene is TRBD1 (7 bases). In germline, CDR1 is SGHRS, CDR2 YFSETQ. The CDR3 loop spans 16 amino acids. V was cut by 0 bases and J by 2 bases, with 15 bases left in between. The CDR3 DNA follows: TGCGCCAGCAGCTTGGTTGGAGGGGGCGGAACCTACGAGCAGTACTTC. Translating it yields CASSLVGGGGTYEQYF.

The V call is TRBV12-5, the J call TRBJ2-1; 9 nucleotides agree with TRBD2. V dropped 2 bases and J dropped 4; count of bases not matched to a gene: 6. CDR3 size: 16 residues. Germline V gene lookup returns CDR1 LGHNT and CDR2 FRNRAP. The CDR3 protein is CASGLKGGGAYNEQFF. The CDR3, as DNA: TGTGCTAGTGGTTTGAAGGGCGGGGGGGCGTACAATGAGCAGTTCTTC.

The rearrangement links TRBV6-5 to TRBJ2-7; 10 positions agree with TRBD2. This CDR3 region has 15 residues. Per germline, CDR1 MNHEY and CDR2 SVGAGI. V gave up 5 bases and J gave up 4 bases; unmatched junction bases: 8. The CDR3 nucleotides are TGTGCCAGCAGTCCCGGAGCGGGAGGGCCATACGAGCAGTACTTC. Its translation is CASSPGAGGPYEQYF.

The chain uses TRBV6-1 and TRBJ2-3, with 11 bases fitting TRBD2. Germline assignment: CDR1 MNHNS and CDR2 SASEGT. J gave up 5 bases and V 3 bases, and 7 bases lay outside the gene matches. The CDR3 sequence is 16 residues long. The chain's CDR3 is CASSDNRLAGGDTQYF. CDR3 DNA: TGTGCCAGCAGTGATAATCGGCTAGCGGGGGGAGATACGCAGTATTTT.

The chain is built from TRBV4-1 and TRBJ1-1; 10 bases line up with TRBD1. CDR3 length equals 15 residues. The trim removed 4 bases at V and 0 bases at J, leaving 2 bases unmatched. The germline V gene has CDR1 MGHRA and CDR2 YSYEKL. This CDR3 reads CASSLDRGLNTEAFF. CDR3 nucleotides: TGCGCCAGCAGCCTTGACAGGGGGCTGAACACTGAAGCTTTCTTT.

The chain uses TRBV9 and TRBJ2-5, with TRBD1 as a possible D gene (5 bases). The CDR3 length is 15 residues. V was trimmed by 0 bases and J by 3 bases, leaving 12 bases between them. Germline CDR1 SGDLS, CDR2 YYNGEE. For the CDR3, the DNA is TGTGCCAGCAGCGTAGGCCCAGACAGAGAAGAGACCCAGTACTTC. Translated, it gives CASSVGPDREETQYF.

The rearrangement joins TRBV19 to TRBJ2-3; no clear D gene. Trimming removed 2 bases from V and 0 bases from J, with 6 bases in between. CDR3 length equals 14 residues. Germline loops: CDR1 LNHDA, CDR2 SQIVND (reference sequence). In DNA, the CDR3 is TGTGCCAGTAGTATACAGTCTAGCACAGATACGCAGTATTTT. Residues: CASSIQSSTDTQYF.

The chain uses TRBV6-5 and TRBJ2-7; possibly TRBD1 for D (5 bases). The CDR3 has 15 residues. Germline loops: CDR1 MNHEY, CDR2 SVGAGI. Deletions cut 0 bases from V and 7 bases from J, with 16 bases between. CDR3 coding DNA: TGTGCCAGCAGTTACTCGGATGGAAAAGGGGAAGAGCAGTACTTC. Protein product: CASSYSDGKGEEQYF.

The CDR3 protein is CASSLGTGFNGYTF. The DNA of the CDR3 is TGTGCCAGCAGTCTCGGGACAGGGTTTAACGGCTACACCTTC. The chain uses TRBV27 and TRBJ1-2; 9 positions match TRBD1. V was clipped by 5 bases and J by 8 bases; unmatched bases: 9. This CDR3 spans 14 amino acids. Germline V CDR1 and CDR2: MNHEY, SMNVEV (reference sequence).

The chain's CDR3 is CSAKRGGREEQFF. The CDR3 bases are TGCAGCGCCAAGAGGGGGGGTCGGGAGGAGCAGTTCTTC. The chain has TRBV29-1 and TRBJ2-1, with a possible D match to TRBD2 (7 bases). CDR3 size: 13 residues. The V gene lost 7 bases and the J gene lost 10 bases, with 20 bases spanning the gap. Germline V gene data show CDR1 as SQVTM and CDR2 as ANQGSEA.